A selection of T cell receptor beta chains follows, all from one sample in a study of cytomegalovirus exposure and HLA in healthy donors. TCRdb's table, derived via immunoSEQ multiplex PCR, lists solely in-frame clones and lacks some. The sample holds roughly 100,000 clones; 75% to 85% are singletons and the top ten take 6.1%. Sequences were obtained from PBMCs. Source of these receptors: a young man in good health and CMV-seronegative. The CDR3 runs from the conserved cysteine through the conserved F or W. Fields, in order: J gene, V gene, D gene, CDR3 length, CDR3 protein, CDR3 DNA. D genes are given only for firm matches.

TRBJ1-1,TRBV5-1,NA,14,CASSVDRLSTEAFF,TGCGCCAGCAGCGTCGACAGACTTTCGACTGAAGCTTTCTTT
TRBJ1-2,TRBV9,TRBD1,14,CASSASTGNYGYTF,TGTGCCAGCAGCGCCTCGACAGGGAACTATGGCTACACCTTC
TRBJ1-1,TRBV29-1,TRBD1,12,CSAPEQGAEAFF,TGCAGCGCCCCAGAACAGGGGGCTGAAGCTTTCTTT
TRBJ2-3,TRBV6-5,NA,15,CASSYGGEHTDTQYF,TGTGCCAGCAGTTACGGTGGGGAGCACACAGATACGCAGTATTTT
TRBJ1-5,TRBV12-5,NA,15,CASGLVQGSNQPQHF,TGTGCTAGTGGTTTGGTACAGGGTAGCAATCAGCCCCAGCATTTT
TRBJ2-7,TRBV7-2,TRBD2,14,CASSDLAGGYEQYF,TGTGCCAGCAGCGATCTAGCGGGAGGGTACGAGCAGTACTTC
TRBJ2-1,TRBV6-5,TRBD2,15,CASSWAGVSYNEQFF,TGTGCCAGCAGTTGGGCGGGAGTCTCCTACAATGAGCAGTTCTTC
TRBJ2-3,TRBV12-5,TRBD2,17,CASGRPSGRAGTDTQYF,TGTGCTAGTGGTCGCCCTAGCGGGAGGGCCGGGACAGATACGCAGTATTTT
TRBJ2-2,TRBV4-3,TRBD1,17,CASSQTPRGPNTGELFF,TGCGCCAGCAGCCAGACCCCCAGGGGGCCCAACACCGGGGAGCTGTTTTTT
TRBJ1-6,TRBV5-1,NA,16,CASSFAGSTYNSPLHF,TGCGCCAGCAGCTTTGCCGGGTCCACCTATAATTCACCCCTCCACTTT
TRBJ1-1,TRBV7-8,TRBD1,17,CASSLDKGGIVNTEAFF,TGTGCCAGCAGCTTAGATAAAGGGGGCATCGTGAACACTGAAGCTTTCTTT